A selection of T cell receptor beta chains follows, all from one sample in a study of shared clonotypes between healthy human individuals. Sequenced by immunoSEQ multiplex PCR; TCRdb stores in-frame clones only, minus some. The sample holds 2,500,000 or so clones, just over 90% seen once. The sample comprised naive CD4+ T cells sorted from blood. These receptors all come from a man younger than 35 in good health. Each CDR3 is given with its conserved first and last residue. The order of the fields is V gene, D gene, clone size, J gene, CDR3 DNA, CDR3 protein. A D gene is named only where the DNA matches it firmly. Not every row has a clone size; where given, it reads once, few, many or a size class.

TRBV18	NA	NA	TRBJ1-1	TGTGCCAGCTCACCATTAATGCCGGGCAGGACACGATTGAACACTGAAGCTTTCTTT	CASSPLMPGRTRLNTEAFF
TRBV6-5	TRBD2	NA	TRBJ2-1	TGTGCCAGCAGTTACTCGACTAGCGCGGATGAGCAGTTCTTC	CASSYSTSADEQFF
TRBV5-1	NA	NA	TRBJ2-7	TGCGCCAGCAGGCAGCAGGGCTTCGAGCAGTACTTC	CASRQQGFEQYF
TRBV5-1	TRBD2	NA	TRBJ2-3	TGCGCCAGCAGCTTGTCAGGGAGGGCGCTAGCGGGAGTTACAGATACGCAGTATTTT	CASSLSGRALAGVTDTQYF
TRBV7-9	NA	NA	TRBJ1-3	TGTGCCAGCAGCGTTGACAATGGTGGAAACACCATATATTTT	CASSVDNGGNTIYF
TRBV6-5	NA	once	TRBJ2-5	TGTGCCAGCAGTCGGGGCGGGCAAATGGGAGAGACCCAGTACTTC	CASSRGGQMGETQYF
TRBV5-1	NA	NA	TRBJ1-5	TGCGCCAGCAGCTTAGGTACAGATAGCAATCAGCCCCAGCATTTT	CASSLGTDSNQPQHF
TRBV7-2	NA	NA	TRBJ1-2	TGTGCCAGCAGCGCAGAGGGCTATGGCTACACCTTC	CASSAEGYGYTF
TRBV19	NA	NA	TRBJ1-1	TGTGCCAGTAGTACTGTCCCGGGACGGGGGAGCACTGAAGCTTTCTTT	CASSTVPGRGSTEAFF
TRBV4-2	NA	NA	TRBJ1-4	TGTGCCAGCAGCCAAGATTTGAAGTCTAATGAAAAACTGTTTTTT	CASSQDLKSNEKLFF
TRBV5-1	NA	NA	TRBJ2-1	TGCGCCAGCAGCTGGAGCCCGAAAAGCTCCTACAATGAGCAGTTCTTC	CASSWSPKSSYNEQFF
TRBV10-1	TRBD2	few	TRBJ2-7	TGCGCCAGCAGTGATGCCGGGACTAGCTACGAGCAGTACTTC	CASSDAGTSYEQYF
TRBV30	NA	few	TRBJ1-6	TGTGCCTGGACATCGAGGGGGGCGCGACCCCTCCACTTT	CAWTSRGARPLHF
TRBV2	TRBD2	NA	TRBJ2-1	TGTGCCAGCAGGGAGAGCGGGGGTCGGGATGAGCAGTTCTTC	CASRESGGRDEQFF
TRBV27	NA	few	TRBJ1-1	TGTGCCAGCAGTAAGTGGGGGATCTACACTGAAGCTTTCTTT	CASSKWGIYTEAFF
TRBV6-4	NA	NA	TRBJ2-3	TGTGCCAGCAGTAGTAGCGGCACATCCACAGATACGCAGTATTTT	CASSSSGTSTDTQYF
TRBV5-6	NA	NA	TRBJ2-5	TGTGCCAGCAGCTTGGCGGGCGAGGTGGAGACCCAGTACTTC	CASSLAGEVETQYF
TRBV5-1	NA	NA	TRBJ2-5	TGCGCCAGCAGCTCTGGAGAGACCCAGTACTTC	CASSSGETQYF
TRBV10-2	NA	NA	TRBJ1-1	TGCGCCAGCAGTACTATACAACAGGTGGGCCCTGAAGCTTTCTTT	CASSTIQQVGPEAFF
TRBV6-5	NA	NA	TRBJ1-3	TGTGCCAGCAGTTACGACGGGCTCAGTGGCACCATATATTTT	CASSYDGLSGTIYF
TRBV5-1	NA	NA	TRBJ2-1	TGCGCCAGCATTGGGGACACCTACAATGAGCAGTTCTTC	CASIGDTYNEQFF
TRBV5-1	NA	NA	TRBJ2-3	TGCGCCAGCAGCCCCTTCAAGGCGGGCACAGATACGCAGTATTTT	CASSPFKAGTDTQYF
TRBV7-9	TRBD2	NA	TRBJ2-1	TGTGCCAGCAGCTTAGTTCGCATAGCGGGGGGAAATGAGCAGTTCTTC	CASSLVRIAGGNEQFF
TRBV7-3	TRBD2	NA	TRBJ2-6	TGTGCCAGCAGCTTGGGACTAGCCGTCTCTGGGGCCAACGTCCTGACTTTC	CASSLGLAVSGANVLTF
TRBV7-2	NA	NA	TRBJ2-1	TGTGCCAGCAGCCCACCTCCCCGTTTCAATGAGCAGTTCTTC	CASSPPPRFNEQFF
TRBV19	NA	NA	TRBJ2-7	TGTGCCAGTAGTATAAAAGGGGCCGAGCAGTACTTC	CASSIKGAEQYF
TRBV5-1	NA	NA	TRBJ1-1	TGCGCCAGCAGCTTGCCCCGTCCGAACACTGAAGCTTTCTTT	CASSLPRPNTEAFF
TRBV4-2	NA	NA	TRBJ2-7	TGTGCCAGCAGCACACGGGGATCCTACGAGCAGTACTTC	CASSTRGSYEQYF
TRBV4-1	TRBD1	NA	TRBJ2-7	TGCGCCAGCAGCCAAGGTCTACAGGGGCCCTACGCTGGGCAGTACTTC	CASSQGLQGPYAGQYF
TRBV28	TRBD1	NA	TRBJ1-2	TGTGCCAGCAGCTCCAGGACAGGACGAAGTAACTATGGCTACACCTTC	CASSSRTGRSNYGYTF
TRBV6-4	NA	NA	TRBJ2-3	TGTGCCAGCAGTGACTCGGGAGGCACAGATACGCAGTATTTT	CASSDSGGTDTQYF
TRBV7-9	NA	NA	TRBJ2-3	TGTGCCAGCAGCTTACTCAGCACAGATACGCAGTATTTT	CASSLLSTDTQYF
TRBV25-1	NA	NA	TRBJ2-1	TGTGCCAGCAGTTACAGGTATTATGAGCAGTTCTTC	CASSYRYYEQFF
TRBV18	NA	NA	TRBJ2-7	TGTGCCAGCTCACAGTCTAGCAACGCTTACGAGCAGTACTTC	CASSQSSNAYEQYF
TRBV30	TRBD2	NA	TRBJ2-2	TGTGCCTGGAGTAAGGGAGGGGACACCGGGGAGCTGTTTTTT	CAWSKGGDTGELFF
TRBV30	NA	NA	TRBJ1-2	TGTGCCTGGAGTGCGACGGGCCGAGGCGGAGTCTACACCTTC	CAWSATGRGGVYTF
TRBV7-3	NA	once	TRBJ2-1	TGTGCCAGCAGCTTTACAGGAGACTGGGGGAATGAGCAGTTCTTC	CASSFTGDWGNEQFF
TRBV7-9	TRBD1	once	TRBJ1-5	TGTGCCAGCAGCGAGCAGGGGGCGGGCAATCAGCCCCAGCATTTT	CASSEQGAGNQPQHF
TRBV6-1	NA	once	TRBJ1-1	TGTGCCAGCAGTATCGGACTTTCTGAAGCTTTCTTT	CASSIGLSEAFF
TRBV2	NA	NA	TRBJ1-2	TGTGCCAGCAGTGGTACAGGGAGCTATGGCTACACCTTC	CASSGTGSYGYTF
TRBV9	NA	once	TRBJ1-3	TGTGCCAGCAGCGTAGTTGCAGCGAGGAGCTCTGGAAACACCATATATTTT	CASSVVAARSSGNTIYF
TRBV6-1	TRBD1	NA	TRBJ2-7	TGTGCCAGCAGGGACAGGGGGCGGAGGGAGCAGTACTTC	CASRDRGRREQYF
TRBV7-2	NA	NA	TRBJ2-5	TGTGCCAGCAGCTTCGGACAAGAGACCCAGTACTTC	CASSFGQETQYF
TRBV10-3	NA	NA	TRBJ2-5	TGTGCCATCTCCCCCGGCGGGTTTGAGACCCAGTACTTC	CAISPGGFETQYF
TRBV9	NA	NA	TRBJ1-6	TGTGCCAGCAGCGAACGGACCCCTTCTCCCTACTATAATTCACCCCTCCACTTT	CASSERTPSPYYNSPLHF
TRBV7-9	NA	once	TRBJ2-5	TGTGCCAGCAGCTCCATTCAGGGGCCCCAAGAGACCCAGTACTTC	CASSSIQGPQETQYF
TRBV7-2	NA	few	TRBJ2-1	TGTGCCAGCAGCAGACCAGGGTCCTACAATGAGCAGTTCTTC	CASSRPGSYNEQFF
TRBV7-9	TRBD2	NA	TRBJ2-1	TGTGCCAGCAGCCGAAGGACTAGCGGACCGAGGTGGCAGTTCTTC	CASSRRTSGPRWQFF
TRBV18	TRBD1	NA	TRBJ2-5	TGTGCCAGCTCACCAGGGACAGACCAAGAGACCCAGTACTTC	CASSPGTDQETQYF
TRBV7-9	TRBD2	NA	TRBJ2-1	TGTGCCAGCAGCAAATCGGGCCTAGCGGGAGTTTACAATGAGCAGTTCTTC	CASSKSGLAGVYNEQFF
TRBV5-5	NA	once	TRBJ1-1	TGTGCCAGCAGCTTGTTGATGAACACTGAAGCTTTCTTT	CASSLLMNTEAFF
TRBV30	NA	NA	TRBJ1-4	TGTGCCTGGACTGGACAGCTTGCCGGAAAACTGTTTTTT	CAWTGQLAGKLFF
TRBV11-2	TRBD2	once	TRBJ2-1	TGTGCTGGGGAGGGACTTTACAATGAGCAGTTCTTC	CAGEGLYNEQFF
TRBV18	NA	NA	TRBJ1-4	TGTGCCAGCTCACGCTTTGAAGGGGGGATCGATGAAAAACTGTTTTTT	CASSRFEGGIDEKLFF
TRBV7-2	NA	NA	TRBJ2-2	TGTGCCAGCAGCCCCGGAGGGCCCGGGGAGCTGTTTTTT	CASSPGGPGELFF
TRBV18	TRBD1	once	TRBJ1-3	TGTGCCAGCTCACCGGGGACAGGGGGGTCCTCTGGAAACACCATATATTTT	CASSPGTGGSSGNTIYF
TRBV4-1	NA	NA	TRBJ1-1	TGCGCCAGCAGCCAAGATAACTCCTGGGCGCTGAACACTGAAGCTTTCTTT	CASSQDNSWALNTEAFF
TRBV28	TRBD1	NA	TRBJ2-7	TGTGCCAGCAGTTTGGGGGGGACAGGGAAGAACGAGCAGTACTTC	CASSLGGTGKNEQYF